The 30 T cell receptor beta chains below were found in one sample sequenced in a study of neurological immune-mediated disorders. MiXCR, run by TCRdb on the 5' RACE reads, gives a single entry per CDR3 protein. The data contain about 49,000 distinct CDR3 sequences, about 9% of them seen just once; the ten biggest clones take up about 1.6%. Time point of the sample: longitudinal time-point 1 (baseline). Sequences were obtained from PBMCs. The receptors derive from a middle-aged woman in good health.

This clonotype was counted many times. V and J are TRBV3-1 and TRBJ2-3, with 10 bases aligning to TRBD2. Germline V CDR1 and CDR2: LGHDT, YNNKEL (reference sequence). With V trimmed by 3 bases and J by 2 bases, 5 bases remained unmatched. This CDR3 region has 16 residues. This chain's CDR3 is CASSQRTSGLTDTQYF. The DNA for the CDR3 is TGTGCCAGCAGCCAGCGGACTAGCGGCCTCACAGATACGCAGTATTTT.

At least ten counts were recorded for this clonotype. The chain joins TRBV5-1 to TRBJ2-7; 10 positions agree with TRBD2. V dropped 0 bases and J dropped 0; count of bases not matched to a gene: 12. The CDR3 extends over 19 amino acids. From germline, CDR1 is SGHRS and CDR2 YFSETQ. CDR3 sequence reads: CASSLAPASGSISSYEQYF. CDR3 coding DNA: TGCGCCAGCAGCTTGGCCCCGGCTAGCGGGAGCATCAGCTCCTACGAGCAGTACTTC.

This clonotype was recorded at least ten times. The rearrangement joins TRBV20-1 to TRBJ2-1, with 9 positions matching TRBD2. The J segment lost 7 bases and the V segment lost 3 bases, leaving 7 bases of the junction unmatched. The V gene's germline CDR1 is DFQATT and CDR2 SNEGSKA (reference sequence). The CDR3 has 14 amino acids. The DNA for the CDR3 is TGCAGTGCTAGTTTAGCGGGGGCGCTGAATGAGCAGTTCTTC. Translation: CSASLAGALNEQFF.

This clonotype appeared many times. The rearrangement uses TRBV5-1 and TRBJ1-2; D might be TRBD1 (6 bases). V was pared by 5 bases and J by 5 bases, with 16 bases between. CDR1 and CDR2 (germline): SGHRS, YFSETQ. The CDR3 spans 14 residues. DNA for the CDR3: TGCGCCAGCAGGGAAGGGACACTCATTTATGGCTACACCTTC. Its translation is CASREGTLIYGYTF.

This clonotype was detected ten times or more. The chain recombines TRBV7-2 with TRBJ2-5; tentatively, D is TRBD2 (6 bases). This CDR3 contains 14 residues. Germline CDR1 and CDR2: SGHTA and FQGNSA. The V end lost 2 bases, the J end lost 3 bases, and 10 bases lay between the germline ends. For the CDR3, the DNA is TGTGCCAGCAGCTTAAACCCGGGGGAAGAGACCCAGTACTTC. It translates to CASSLNPGEETQYF.

This clonotype has a count of ten or more. The chain recombines TRBV15 with TRBJ2-2; D not resolved. Germline V gene data show CDR1 as LNHNV and CDR2 as YYDKDF (reference sequence). With 0 bases removed from V and 2 bases from J, the gap between germline ends came to 10 bases. This CDR3 spans 16 amino acids. The CDR3 spells CATSRDTQKNTGELFF. DNA for the CDR3: TGTGCCACCAGCAGAGATACACAGAAAAACACCGGGGAGCTGTTTTTT.

This clonotype was picked up many times. This chain links TRBV5-1 with TRBJ1-1; D may be TRBD1 (6 bases). Germline V gene data show CDR1 as SGHRS and CDR2 as YFSETQ. This CDR3 has 14 residues. V gave up 0 bases and J gave up 3 bases, with 9 bases separating them. CDR3 protein: CASSLDREDTEAFF. The DNA for the CDR3 is TGCGCCAGCAGCTTGGACAGGGAGGACACTGAAGCTTTCTTT.

V usage is TRBV4-3 and J usage is TRBJ1-1; D might be TRBD1 (6 bases). Germline V gene sequence: CDR1 LGHNA, CDR2 YSLEER. CDR3 length: 13 amino acids. V shed 6 bases and J shed 5 bases, with 13 bases lying between them. The CDR3 bases are TGCGCCAGCAGGGGGGGGGGCTATACTGAAGCTTTCTTT. It is translated as CASRGGGYTEAFF.

To note about this clonotype: A much larger clone lies one base from this, so it may be a read error. This chain joins TRBV6-6 and TRBJ2-1; maybe TRBD1 (6 bases). V dropped 8 bases and J dropped 11 bases, with 19 bases sitting between them. This CDR3 is built from 13 residues. Germline CDR1 MNHNY, CDR2 SVGAGI (reference sequence). CDR3 nucleotides: TGTGCCAGCCACAGGGAGAGGGGAAATAAGCAGTTCTTC. Protein product: CASHRERGNKQFF.

This clonotype appeared many times. This chain connects TRBV7-2 to TRBJ2-7, with 9 bases identical to TRBD2. This CDR3 is built from 18 residues. V dropped 1 base and J dropped 2; count of bases not matched to a gene: 12. Looked up from germline, CDR1 is SGHTA and CDR2 is FQGNSA. The CDR3 nucleotides read TGTGCCAGCAGCTTAGGTCCAGCGGGAGGCTCCCATCCCTACGAGCAGTACTTC. This sequence encodes CASSLGPAGGSHPYEQYF.

This clonotype was detected many times. The CDR3 protein is CASSPPPQGQTYEQYF. In nucleotides, the CDR3 is TGTGCCAGCAGCCCCCCTCCCCAGGGGCAGACCTACGAGCAGTACTTC. This chain connects TRBV12-3 or TRBV12-4 to TRBJ2-7; D is possibly TRBD1 (6 bases). CDR3 size: 16 residues. The V end lost 6 bases, the J end lost 2 bases, and 20 bases lay between the germline ends.

This clonotype was counted many times. CDR3 in amino acids: CASSQDWLAGGPNTGELFF. CDR3 in DNA: TGCGCCAGCAGCCAAGATTGGCTAGCGGGAGGGCCGAACACCGGGGAGCTGTTTTTT. V and J are TRBV4-3 and TRBJ2-2, with 12 positions matching TRBD2. Trimming at V came to 0 bases and at J to 0 bases, leaving 5 bases not matched to a gene. Germline CDR1 is LGHNA and CDR2 is YSLEER. CDR3 length: 19 amino acids.

This clonotype was counted between two and nine times. J is TRBJ1-2 and V is TRBV5-5, with D possibly matching TRBD1 (5 bases). The V end was cut by 3 bases, the J end by 8 bases, with 11 bases between. The CDR3 has 12 amino acids. Germline lookup yields CDR1 SGHKS and CDR2 YYEKEE (reference sequence). CDR3 in amino acids: CASSSGTRGYTF. The CDR3 region has the DNA TGTGCCAGCAGCTCCGGGACTAGGGGCTACACCTTC.

Many counts were recorded for this clonotype. V gene TRBV6-2 or TRBV6-3 combines with J gene TRBJ1-2; D unresolved. Per the germline V gene, CDR1 is MNHEY and CDR2 is SVGEGT. The CDR3 loop spans 13 amino acids. V was cut by 6 bases and J by 8 bases, with 16 bases left in between. The CDR3 region is CASSPGPSRGYTF. CDR3 sequence (DNA): TGTGCCAGCAGCCCCGGCCCCTCTAGAGGCTACACCTTC.

In this sample, this clonotype turned up many times. The chain links TRBV12-3 or TRBV12-4 to TRBJ2-1, with 9 bases lining up with TRBD2. After removal of 7 bases from V and 2 bases from J, the junction contained 3 bases not matched to a gene. CDR3 size: 14 residues. The CDR3 DNA follows: TGTGCCAGCACCGCGGGGGGGCCCTACAATGAGCAGTTCTTC. As protein: CASTAGGPYNEQFF.

This clonotype was counted ten times or more. This chain links TRBV24-1 with TRBJ1-2; the match to TRBD1 covers 8 bases. Germline loops: CDR1 KGHDR, CDR2 SFDVKD. The CDR3 sequence is 14 residues long. The junction had 8 bases not matched to a gene; V was cut back by 9 bases and J by 3 bases. The CDR3 DNA reads as TGTGCCACCTCCCGGACAGGGAGGGACTATGGCTACACCTTC. Translation gives CATSRTGRDYGYTF.

This clonotype was observed many times. The chain combines TRBV7-2 with TRBJ2-3, with 10 bases lining up with TRBD1. In germline, CDR1 is SGHTA, CDR2 FQGNSA. Trimming took 5 bases from V and 3 from J; bases not matched to a gene: 5. The CDR3 runs 15 residues. The CDR3 DNA reads TGTGCCAGCAGCCCGGACAGGGGGAGGACAGATACGCAGTATTTT. It translates to CASSPDRGRTDTQYF. The full variable domain, rest sourced from reference TRBV7-2 and TRBJ2-3, is GAGVSQSPSNKVTEKGKDVELRCDPISGHTALYWYRQSLGQGLEFLIYFQGNSAPDKSGLPSDRFSAERTGGSVSTLTIQRTQQEDSAVYLCASSPDRGRTDTQYFGPGTRLTVL.

This clonotype was found many times. The V and J genes are TRBV4-2 and TRBJ1-1; 8 bases line up with TRBD1. V dropped 0 bases and J dropped 3; count of bases not matched to a gene: 6. Per the germline V gene, CDR1 is LGHNA and CDR2 is YNFKEQ. This CDR3 is built from 16 residues. Here the CDR3 DNA reads TGTGCCAGCAGCCAAGAAGGCGACAGGGGAGACACTGAAGCTTTCTTT. It is translated as CASSQEGDRGDTEAFF.

This clonotype showed up many times. The gene calls are TRBV11-2 and TRBJ2-1, with D unclear. The V gene lost 0 bases and the J gene lost 4 bases, with 10 bases spanning the gap. The CDR3 loop spans 15 amino acids. CDR1 and CDR2 (germline): SGHAT, FQNNGV. In DNA form, the CDR3 reads TGTGCCAGCAGCTTAGACCCCGCTGCGTACAATGAGCAGTTCTTC. This encodes CASSLDPAAYNEQFF.

The sample holds many counts of this clonotype. V and J are TRBV27 and TRBJ1-1, with 7 bases aligning to TRBD1. Trimming cost V 7 bases and J 6 bases; bases outside gene matches: 8. This CDR3 is built from 13 residues. The germline gives CDR1 MNHEY, CDR2 SMNVEV (reference sequence). CDR3 coding DNA: TGTGCCAGCAACAGACAGGGATTCGCTGAAGCTTTCTTT. Amino acid sequence: CASNRQGFAEAFF.

This clonotype was seen repeatedly, ten times or more. This sequence joins TRBV5-1 and TRBJ2-3; 13 bases map to TRBD2. The V gene end was trimmed by 2 bases and the J gene end by 4 bases; junction bases not matched to a gene: 4. The germline V gene encodes CDR1 SGHRS and CDR2 YFSETQ. The CDR3 spans 16 residues. The CDR3 DNA reads TGCGCCAGCAGCTTCACTAGCGGGAGGGAGGCAGATACGCAGTATTTT. Protein: CASSFTSGREADTQYF.

This clonotype is termed medium-sized. The gene calls are TRBV4-3 and TRBJ1-3; 10 bases agree with TRBD1. Germline V CDR1 and CDR2: LGHNA, YSLEER. This CDR3 region has 18 residues. V was clipped by 3 bases and J by 4 bases; unmatched bases: 12. Here the CDR3 reads CASSQEGTPGQGGNTIYF. The CDR3 DNA is TGCGCCAGCAGCCAGGAAGGGACGCCGGGACAGGGGGGAAACACCATATATTTT.

This clonotype was seen many times. V and J are TRBV20-1 and TRBJ2-7; TRBD1 agrees at 10 bases. Trimming removed 6 bases from V and 5 bases from J; junction bases left unmatched: 10. This CDR3 is 14 amino acids long. Germline CDR1 and CDR2: DFQATT and SNEGSKA (reference sequence). The CDR3 DNA sequence: TGCAGTGCGCCCAGGCGGGACAGGGGCAACGAGCAGTACTTC. Residues: CSAPRRDRGNEQYF.

This clonotype showed up many times. A much larger clone is a single base away; this may be a read error. The chain carries TRBV7-2 and TRBJ2-1; TRBD2 matches 14 bases. V lost 3 bases to trimming and J lost 7 bases; unmatched junction nucleotides: 2. Germline V gives CDR1 SGHTA, CDR2 FQGNSA. The CDR3 extends over 15 amino acids. CDR3 bases: TGTGCCAGCAGCTTGGGACTAGCGGGAGAGAATGAGCAGTTCTTC. Translated: CASSLGLAGENEQFF.

The gene calls are TRBV6-1 and TRBJ2-1; 7 bases align to TRBD2. V trimming: 7 bases; J trimming: 5 bases; junction bases outside the gene matches: 11. The germline gives CDR1 MNHNS, CDR2 SASEGT. The CDR3 sequence is 15 residues long. DNA of the CDR3: TGTGCCAGCAACCTGGGGGGGGGAGAGCACAATGAGCAGTTCTTC. Residues: CASNLGGGEHNEQFF.

This clonotype appeared many times. One junction end does not reproduce the germline sequence, and a read error may be involved. The genes are TRBV7-7 and TRBJ1-1; possibly TRBD1 for D (6 bases). This CDR3 is 16 amino acids long. The germline CDR1 and CDR2 sequences are SSHAT and FNYEAQ (reference sequence). The CDR3 loop reads CASSPPHRAIGTEAFF. In DNA form, the CDR3 reads TGTGCTAGCAGCCCCCCACACAGGGCCATTGGGACTGAAGCTTTCTTT.

In its sample, this clonotype was seen many times. V and J are TRBV29-1 and TRBJ1-1; no clear D. The germline gives CDR1 SQVTM, CDR2 ANQGSEA. This CDR3 has 13 amino acids. Trimming shortened V by 7 bases and J by 1 base, and 13 bases separated the two germline ends. The CDR3, as DNA: TGCAGCGCGCGCAGGACCCCGAACACTGAAGCTTTCTTT. This sequence encodes CSARRTPNTEAFF. Full variable domain (missing parts from reference TRBV29-1 and TRBJ1-1): SAVISQKPSRDICQRGTSLTIQCQVDSQVTMMFWYRQQPGQSLTLIATANQGSEATYESGFVIDKFPISRPNLTFSTLTVSNMSPEDSSIYLCSARRTPNTEAFFGQGTRLTVV.

This clonotype was detected ten times or more. The chain is built from TRBV7-2 and TRBJ2-3; D perhaps matches TRBD2 (5 bases). There are 14 residues in the CDR3. V was cut by 3 bases and J by 0 bases, with 7 bases left in between. CDR1 and CDR2 from the germline V gene are SGHTA and FQGNSA. The CDR3 region is CASSFRTSTDTQYF. The CDR3 bases are TGTGCCAGCAGCTTTCGGACTAGCACAGATACGCAGTATTTT. The whole variable domain, filled in from reference TRBV7-2 and TRBJ2-3, reads GAGVSQSPSNKVTEKGKDVELRCDPISGHTALYWYRQSLGQGLEFLIYFQGNSAPDKSGLPSDRFSAERTGGSVSTLTIQRTQQEDSAVYLCASSFRTSTDTQYFGPGTRLTVL.

This clonotype was recorded at least ten times. The chain employs TRBV4-1 and TRBJ2-2; TRBD1 agrees at 10 bases. After removal of 1 base from V and 0 bases from J, the junction contained 2 bases not matched to a gene. The CDR3 sequence is 17 residues long. Germline CDR1 and CDR2: MGHRA and YSYEKL. CDR3 DNA: TGCGCCAGCAGCCAAGGGGGGACAGGGGCGAACACCGGGGAGCTGTTTTTT. This codes for CASSQGGTGANTGELFF.

Many counts were recorded for this clonotype. V is TRBV7-3 and J is TRBJ2-2; maybe TRBD2 (7 bases). CDR1 is SGHTA and CDR2 is FQGTGA in the germline V gene. V was cut by 4 bases and J by 6 bases, with 12 bases left in between. The CDR3 runs to 14 residues. The CDR3 DNA sequence: TGTGCCAGCAGCTCCGGGGGGCCGGCCGGGGAGCTGTTTTTT. It translates to CASSSGGPAGELFF.